This T cell receptor (beta chain) was sequenced during a study of monozygotic twins with inflammatory bowel disease. Study observations and caveats: Among IBD patients, TCRbeta diversity (inverse Simpson) was lower than in healthy co-twins.

The length of the CDR3 is 12 residues. CDR1 MGHDK and CDR2 SYGVNS come from the germline V gene. Donors each gave over 2 ml of blood. Concerning this clonotype: What it recognizes is unknown.

Each TCR library consumed around 3,600 ng of total RNA. TCRdb re-called the 5' RACE reads and shows each CDR3 protein once, DNA omitted. The repertoire shows more than 350,000 distinct CDR3 sequences; the top ten hold 2% to 2.5%. The chain links TRBV25-1 to TRBJ1-1; TCRdb lists TRBD1, though no DNA is available to test this call. The clonotype originates from a human donor with ulcerative colitis or Crohn's disease, or a healthy co-twin of an affected twin (not recorded which). The specimen was blood. The CDR3: CGSSDRVTEAFF.